Presented here are 24 T cell receptor beta chains from one specimen sequenced in a study of blood T cell repertoires in COVID-19. Here immunoSEQ multiplex PCR was the method, and the copy in TCRdb shows in-frame clones only, minus some. The sample carries hundreds of thousands of clones, approximately 90% recorded once. Source material: PBMCs or T cells enriched from blood (not recorded which). Receptor source: a woman aged 50 to 60 who had recovered from COVID-19.

J is TRBJ1-2 and V is TRBV30, with D hard to call. The V end was cut by 1 base, the J end by 7 bases, with 4 bases between. From germline, CDR1 is GTSNPN and CDR2 SVGIG (reference sequence). The CDR3 has 10 amino acids. DNA for the CDR3: TGTGCCTGGAGTGACAGTGGCTACACCTTC. Translation gives CAWSDSGYTF.

The chain links TRBV5-4 to TRBJ2-3, with TRBD2 matching 14 bases. The CDR3 is made up of 17 amino acids. V lost 2 bases, J lost 4 bases, and 6 bases stayed unmatched. Per the germline V gene, CDR1 is SGHNT and CDR2 is YYREEE (reference sequence). The CDR3 coding sequence is TGTGCCAGCAGCTTCCGACTAGCGGGAGGGAGGGCAGATACGCAGTATTTT. The encoded protein is CASSFRLAGGRADTQYF.

J is TRBJ2-1 and V is TRBV30; 7 nucleotides match TRBD2. CDR3 length equals 14 residues. Germline assignment: CDR1 GTSNPN and CDR2 SVGIG (reference sequence). V lost 0 bases and J lost 11; bases outside the gene matches: 10. The CDR3 DNA reads TGTGCCTGGAGTGTACTCACTAGCGCGCCCCAGCAGTTCTTC. This encodes CAWSVLTSAPQQFF.

This chain connects TRBV19 to TRBJ2-7; the D gene is possibly TRBD2 (6 bases). Germline loops: CDR1 LNHDA, CDR2 SQIVND (reference sequence). The V end lost 5 bases, the J end lost 3 bases, and 14 bases lay between the germline ends. The CDR3 consists of 14 residues. The CDR3 nucleotides are TGTGCCAGTAGTCCCGGGACTGGCATCTACGAGCAGTACTTC. It translates to CASSPGTGIYEQYF. Looking up the rest from reference TRBV19 and TRBJ2-7 gives the full variable domain: DGGITQSPKYLFRKEGQNVTLSCEQNLNHDAMYWYRQDPGQGLRLIYYSQIVNDFQKGDIAEGYSVSREKKESFPLTVTSAQKNPTAFYLCASSPGTGIYEQYFGPGTRLTVT.

The chain has TRBV4-3 and TRBJ2-3; D is unresolved. CDR3 length: 16 residues. The germline V gene has CDR1 LGHNA and CDR2 YSLEER. V lost 0 bases and J lost 3, with 13 bases in between. This CDR3 is CASSQERAFRTDTQYF. The CDR3 coding sequence is TGCGCCAGCAGCCAAGAGAGAGCGTTTCGGACAGATACGCAGTATTTT.

The V and J genes are TRBV2 and TRBJ2-2, with 8 bases that match TRBD2. With V trimmed by 10 bases and J by 1 base, 5 bases remained unmatched. The germline V gene encodes CDR1 SNHLY and CDR2 FYNNEI. CDR3 length equals 14 residues. CDR3 residues: CAITLAVNTGELFF. In nucleotides, the CDR3 is TGTGCCATCACACTAGCGGTGAACACCGGGGAGCTGTTTTTT.

V gene TRBV30 combines with J gene TRBJ1-5; possible D gene TRBD1, 5 bases. Trimming took 8 bases from V and 6 from J, leaving 17 bases between them. CDR3 length equals 13 residues. Germline V gene sequence: CDR1 GTSNPN, CDR2 SVGIG (reference sequence). The CDR3 DNA reads as TGTGCCGGCGGTGAGGGGAGGGGTCAGCCCCAGCATTTT. This codes for CAGGEGRGQPQHF.

This rearrangement joins TRBV7-2 to TRBJ2-1; 8 bases map to TRBD2. The CDR3 has 14 residues. The V gene end was trimmed by 2 bases and the J gene end by 9 bases; junction bases not matched to a gene: 6. Germline-derived CDR1 and CDR2 are SGHTA and FQGNSA. The CDR3: CASSLLGRAGEQFF. DNA of the CDR3: TGTGCCAGCAGCTTACTCGGGAGGGCCGGTGAGCAGTTCTTC. The full variable domain, its missing parts supplied by reference TRBV7-2 and TRBJ2-1, is GAGVSQSPSNKVTEKGKDVELRCDPISGHTALYWYRQSLGQGLEFLIYFQGNSAPDKSGLPSDRFSAERTGGSVSTLTIQRTQQEDSAVYLCASSLLGRAGEQFFGPGTRLTVL.

The chain recombines TRBV7-2 with TRBJ2-3, with TRBD1 matching 9 bases. Trimming at V came to 1 base and at J to 2 bases, leaving 4 bases not matched to a gene. The CDR3 is 16 residues long. Looked up from germline, CDR1 is SGHTA and CDR2 is FQGNSA. CDR3 coding DNA: TGTGCCAGCAGCTTAGGGACAGGGGTCAACACAGATACGCAGTATTTT. It specifies CASSLGTGVNTDTQYF.

This sequence joins TRBV5-5 and TRBJ2-2; TRBD2 might be the D (6 bases). V was shortened by 1 base and J by 4 bases, with 11 bases between the two germline ends. CDR3 length equals 15 residues. Germline CDR1 SGHKS, CDR2 YYEKEE (reference sequence). DNA of the CDR3: TGTGCCAGCAGCTTGTCGGGAGACGGCACCGGGGAGCTGTTTTTT. This encodes CASSLSGDGTGELFF.

The chain couples TRBV6-6 to TRBJ2-1; 8 bases are a match to TRBD2. The CDR3 extends over 13 amino acids. CDR1 and CDR2 from the germline V gene are MNHNY and SVGAGI (reference sequence). Trimming took 5 bases from V and 7 from J; bases not matched to a gene: 4. CDR3 in DNA: TGTGCCAGCAGTAGGACTAGCTCGAATGAGCAGTTCTTC. It encodes CASSRTSSNEQFF.

The rearrangement links TRBV19 to TRBJ1-1, with 7 bases lining up with TRBD1. There are 15 residues in the CDR3. The germline V gene has CDR1 LNHDA and CDR2 SQIVND (reference sequence). Trimming took 3 bases from V and 5 from J; bases not matched to a gene: 9. The CDR3 sequence: CASSIPTGPLTEAFF. CDR3 DNA sequence: TGTGCCAGTAGTATTCCGACAGGGCCTTTGACTGAAGCTTTCTTT.

The chain combines TRBV7-2 with TRBJ2-1; 8 bases are shared with TRBD2. Germline V gives CDR1 SGHTA, CDR2 FQGNSA. The CDR3 runs 15 residues. V lost 0 bases to trimming and J lost 9 bases; unmatched junction nucleotides: 7. The CDR3 nucleotides are TGTGCCAGCAGCTTAGCCCCAGCGGGAGTTGTTGAGCAGTTCTTC. This gives the protein CASSLAPAGVVEQFF.

The CDR3 DNA is TGCGCCAGCAGCCCAACAAGTACTAATGAAAAACTGTTTTTT. Translated, it gives CASSPTSTNEKLFF. The genes are TRBV4-1 and TRBJ1-4, with D uncertain. Between the trimmed V and J ends, which lost 4 bases and 2 bases, there was a span of 8 bases. The CDR3 is made up of 14 amino acids. Per germline, CDR1 MGHRA and CDR2 YSYEKL.

The V call is TRBV19, the J call TRBJ2-7; the match to TRBD2 covers 9 bases. Germline loops: CDR1 LNHDA, CDR2 SQIVND (reference sequence). V dropped 3 bases and J dropped 5; count of bases not matched to a gene: 8. This CDR3 comprises 15 residues. The CDR3 spells CASSILAGATHEQYF. The DNA of the CDR3 is TGTGCCAGTAGTATTTTAGCGGGGGCCACCCACGAGCAGTACTTC. Filled out from reference TRBV19 and TRBJ2-7, the complete variable domain reads DGGITQSPKYLFRKEGQNVTLSCEQNLNHDAMYWYRQDPGQGLRLIYYSQIVNDFQKGDIAEGYSVSREKKESFPLTVTSAQKNPTAFYLCASSILAGATHEQYFGPGTRLTVT.

The chain carries TRBV7-8 and TRBJ1-2, with 12 bases fitting TRBD1. The CDR3 runs 15 residues. The germline V gene encodes CDR1 SGHVS and CDR2 FQNEAQ. V gave up 5 bases and J gave up 4 bases; unmatched junction bases: 5. The CDR3 here is CASSVGTGGPYGYTF. CDR3 DNA: TGTGCCAGCAGCGTAGGGACAGGGGGCCCCTATGGCTACACCTTC. Full variable domain (outside the CDR3, taken from reference TRBV7-8 and TRBJ1-2): GAGVSQSPRYKVAKRGQDVALRCDPISGHVSLFWYQQALGQGPEFLTYFQNEAQLDKSGLPSDRFFAERPEGSVSTLKIQRTQQEDSAVYLCASSVGTGGPYGYTFGSGTRLTVV.

The CDR3 DNA follows: TGCAGCGCTGACAGCGAGTTAGGCTACGAGCAGTACTTC. As protein: CSADSELGYEQYF. V is TRBV29-1 and J is TRBJ2-7; TRBD1 might be the D (5 bases). Deletions cut 7 bases from V and 3 bases from J, with 16 bases between. The germline gives CDR1 SQVTM, CDR2 ANQGSEA. CDR3 length equals 13 residues.

This clone was counted between two and nine times. The chain uses TRBV27 and TRBJ2-7; 7 nucleotides align to TRBD2. The CDR3 loop spans 15 amino acids. After removal of 3 bases from V and 7 bases from J, the junction contained 12 bases not matched to a gene. Germline CDR1 and CDR2: MNHEY and SMNVEV (reference sequence). The CDR3 DNA reads as TGTGCCAGCAGTTTTGCATCGGGAGGCCTTAGGGAGCAGTACTTC. It translates to CASSFASGGLREQYF.

The genes are TRBV4-2 and TRBJ1-4; possibly TRBD1 for D (5 bases). V dropped 3 bases and J dropped 4 bases, with 12 bases sitting between them. The CDR3 runs 15 residues. Looked up from germline, CDR1 is LGHNA and CDR2 is YNFKEQ. CDR3 bases: TGTGCCAGCAGCCAGGGGGGAGGGATTAATGAAAAACTGTTTTTT. Translating gives CASSQGGGINEKLFF.

V is TRBV3-1 (or the pseudogene TRBV3-2) and J is TRBJ2-1, with 9 bases aligning to TRBD1. The CDR3 covers 15 residues. The trim removed 4 bases at V and 5 bases at J, leaving 6 bases unmatched. Germline CDR1 and CDR2: LGHDT and YNNKEL (reference sequence). As DNA, the CDR3 is TGTGCCAGCAGCCTCGGGGACAGGGACAACAATGAGCAGTTCTTC. It translates to CASSLGDRDNNEQFF.

The chain combines TRBV2 with TRBJ2-4; D might be TRBD2 (5 bases). V lost 4 bases, J lost 0 bases, and 16 bases lay in between. From germline, CDR1 is SNHLY and CDR2 FYNNEI. The CDR3 runs 17 residues. Here the CDR3 reads CASSGRPGSIAKNIQYF. The CDR3 nucleotides are TGTGCCAGCAGTGGTCGTCCGGGATCTATAGCCAAAAACATTCAGTACTTC.

This clone was seen repeatedly, ten times or more. The J gene is TRBJ2-1, the V gene TRBV9; 9 bases line up with TRBD2. Germline CDR1 is SGDLS and CDR2 is YYNGEE. This CDR3 has 14 residues. Germline trimming cut 2 bases from V and 9 bases from J; bases unmatched to any gene: 6. CDR3 bases: TGTGCCAGCAGCGTGAGTAGCGGGAGTGTTGAGCAGTTCTTC. Translated: CASSVSSGSVEQFF.

This chain uses TRBV29-1 with TRBJ1-3; 9 positions agree with TRBD1. Trimming cost V 4 bases and J 4 bases; bases outside gene matches: 8. CDR3 length equals 15 residues. Per the germline V gene, CDR1 is SQVTM and CDR2 is ANQGSEA. As DNA, the CDR3 is TGCAGCGTTGGACCGGGACAGGGAATCGGAAACACCATATATTTT. This encodes CSVGPGQGIGNTIYF.

The J gene is TRBJ1-1, the V gene TRBV20-1; D ambiguous. This CDR3 has 11 amino acids. V was shortened by 3 bases and J by 6 bases, with 8 bases between the two germline ends. Germline CDR1 and CDR2: DFQATT and SNEGSKA (reference sequence). The DNA of the CDR3 is TGCAGTGCTAGGGGGAGGGCTGAAGCTTTCTTT. It specifies CSARGRAEAFF.